This TCR beta chain comes out of a study of T cells in Graves' hyperthyroidism and ophthalmopathy. Study-level information: Peripheral blood draws took place at initial diagnosis, ahead of any treatment.

This clonotype was picked up many times. Its antigen is unknown. Source material for PBMCs was less than 12 ml fresh peripheral blood. General study findings and limits: Among thyroid clonotypes expanded above 0.001, most also appeared in blood.

From RNA transcripts, TCR beta CDR3 regions were amplified. The HTBI set primed first-round TCR CDR3 RT-PCR. MiXCR, run by TCRdb on the multiplex PCR reads, gives a single entry per CDR3 protein. The repertoire consists of about 640,000 distinct CDR3 sequences, with around 20% occurring once and the leading ten covering more than 30%. The ends lost 6 bases at V and 2 bases at J; junction bases unmatched: 6. The CDR3 spans 15 residues. In germline, CDR1 is SNHLY, CDR2 FYNNEI. The sequenced sample consisted of blood. The clonotype originates from a man younger than 40 with Graves' ophthalmopathy. This sequence joins TRBV2 and TRBJ2-2; 7 bases agree with TRBD1. The CDR3 DNA sequence: TGTGCCAGCAGGGGGACAGACCCTAACACCGGGGAGCTGTTTTTT. Encoded protein: CASRGTDPNTGELFF. Supplemented by reference TRBV2 and TRBJ2-2, the full variable domain reads EPEVTQTPSHQVTQMGQEVILRCVPISNHLYFYWYRQILGQKVEFLVSFYNNEISEKSEIFDDQFSVERPDGSNFTLKIRSTKLEDSAMYFCASRGTDPNTGELFFGEGSRLTVL.